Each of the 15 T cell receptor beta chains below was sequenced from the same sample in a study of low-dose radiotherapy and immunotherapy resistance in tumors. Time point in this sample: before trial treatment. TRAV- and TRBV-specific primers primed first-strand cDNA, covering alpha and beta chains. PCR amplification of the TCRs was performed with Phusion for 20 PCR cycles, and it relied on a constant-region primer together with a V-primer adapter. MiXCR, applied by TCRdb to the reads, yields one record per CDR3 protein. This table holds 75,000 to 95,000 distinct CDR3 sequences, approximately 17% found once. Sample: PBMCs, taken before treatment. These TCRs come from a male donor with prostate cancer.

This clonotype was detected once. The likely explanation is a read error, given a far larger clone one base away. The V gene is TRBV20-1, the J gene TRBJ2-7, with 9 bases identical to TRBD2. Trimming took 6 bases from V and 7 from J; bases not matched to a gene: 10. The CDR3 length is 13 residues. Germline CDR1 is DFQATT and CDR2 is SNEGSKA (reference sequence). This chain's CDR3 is CSAAGGRASEQYF. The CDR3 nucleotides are TGCAGTGCAGCGGGCGGGAGGGCCAGTGAGCAGTACTTC.

The CDR3 DNA is TGCAGTGCTAGACAACCCGGGACTAGCGGGAGAGTTTACGAGCAGTACTTC. Translating it yields CSARQPGTSGRVYEQYF. The V gene is TRBV20-1, the J gene TRBJ2-7; 14 bases fit TRBD2. Germline-derived CDR1 and CDR2 are DFQATT and SNEGSKA (reference sequence). The J segment lost 4 bases and the V segment lost 2 bases, leaving 10 bases of the junction unmatched. The CDR3 has 17 residues.

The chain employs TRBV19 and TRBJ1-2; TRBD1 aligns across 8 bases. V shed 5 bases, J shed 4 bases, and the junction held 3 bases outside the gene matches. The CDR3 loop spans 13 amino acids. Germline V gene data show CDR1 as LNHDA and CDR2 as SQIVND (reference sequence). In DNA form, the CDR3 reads TGTGCCAGTAGTGACAGGGGTCCCTATGGCTACACCTTC. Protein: CASSDRGPYGYTF. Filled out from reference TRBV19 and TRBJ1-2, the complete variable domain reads DGGITQSPKYLFRKEGQNVTLSCEQNLNHDAMYWYRQDPGQGLRLIYYSQIVNDFQKGDIAEGYSVSREKKESFPLTVTSAQKNPTAFYLCASSDRGPYGYTFGSGTRLTVV.

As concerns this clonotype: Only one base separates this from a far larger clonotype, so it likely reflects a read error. The CDR3 DNA sequence: TGTGCCAGCAGCGGAACACCCTCCTACGAGCAGTTCTTC. Amino acid sequence: CASSGTPSYEQFF. This chain connects TRBV3-1 to TRBJ2-1; no definite D call. V dropped 5 bases and J dropped 10 bases, with 15 bases sitting between them. CDR1 LGHDT and CDR2 YNNKEL come from the germline V gene (reference sequence). The CDR3 contains 13 residues.

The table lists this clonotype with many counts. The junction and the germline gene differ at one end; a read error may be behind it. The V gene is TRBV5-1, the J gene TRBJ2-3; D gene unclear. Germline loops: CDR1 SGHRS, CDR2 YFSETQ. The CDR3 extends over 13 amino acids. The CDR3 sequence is CASSPGGTDTQYF. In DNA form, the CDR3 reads TGTGCCAGCAGCCCAGGAGGCACAGATACGCAGTATTTT.

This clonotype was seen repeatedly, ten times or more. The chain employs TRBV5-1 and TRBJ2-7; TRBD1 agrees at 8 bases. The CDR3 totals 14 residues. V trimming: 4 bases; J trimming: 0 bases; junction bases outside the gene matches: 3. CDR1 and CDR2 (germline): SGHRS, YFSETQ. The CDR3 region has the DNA TGCGCCAGCAGCGTGGACAGGGCCTCCTACGAGCAGTACTTC. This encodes CASSVDRASYEQYF.

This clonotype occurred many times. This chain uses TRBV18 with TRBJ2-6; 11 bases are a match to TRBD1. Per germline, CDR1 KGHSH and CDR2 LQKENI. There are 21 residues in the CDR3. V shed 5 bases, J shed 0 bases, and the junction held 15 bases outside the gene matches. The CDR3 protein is CASSSWISGTGGFSGANVLTF. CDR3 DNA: TGTGCCAGCTCATCTTGGATTTCCGGGACAGGGGGTTTCTCTGGGGCCAACGTCCTGACTTTC.

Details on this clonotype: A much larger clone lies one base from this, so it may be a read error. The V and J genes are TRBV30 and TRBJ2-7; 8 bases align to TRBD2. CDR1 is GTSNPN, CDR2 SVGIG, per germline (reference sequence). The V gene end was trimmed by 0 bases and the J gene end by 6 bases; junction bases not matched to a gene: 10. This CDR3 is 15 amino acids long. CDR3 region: CAWSVTTGGMGEQYF. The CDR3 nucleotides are TGTGCCTGGAGTGTGACCACGGGGGGGATGGGCGAGCAGTACTTC.

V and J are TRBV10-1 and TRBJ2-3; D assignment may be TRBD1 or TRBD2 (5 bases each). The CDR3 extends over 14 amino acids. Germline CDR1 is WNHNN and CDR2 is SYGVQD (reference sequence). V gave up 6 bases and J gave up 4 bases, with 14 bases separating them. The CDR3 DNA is TGCGCCAGCAGCGACCGGGGCTCCGCAGATACGCAGTATTTT. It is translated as CASSDRGSADTQYF.

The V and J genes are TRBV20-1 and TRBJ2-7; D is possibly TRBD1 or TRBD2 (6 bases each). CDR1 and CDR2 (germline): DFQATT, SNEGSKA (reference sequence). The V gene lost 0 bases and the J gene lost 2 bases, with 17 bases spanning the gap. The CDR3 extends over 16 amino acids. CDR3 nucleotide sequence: TGCAGTGCTAGAGATACGGGCGGGACATCCCCCTACGAGCAGTACTTC. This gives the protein CSARDTGGTSPYEQYF.

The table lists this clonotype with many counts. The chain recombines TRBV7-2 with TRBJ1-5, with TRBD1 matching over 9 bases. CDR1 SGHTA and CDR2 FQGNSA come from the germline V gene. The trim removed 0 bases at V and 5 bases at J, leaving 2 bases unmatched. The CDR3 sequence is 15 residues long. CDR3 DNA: TGTGCCAGCAGCTTAGCCGACAGGGGGTATCAGCCCCAGCATTTT. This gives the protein CASSLADRGYQPQHF.

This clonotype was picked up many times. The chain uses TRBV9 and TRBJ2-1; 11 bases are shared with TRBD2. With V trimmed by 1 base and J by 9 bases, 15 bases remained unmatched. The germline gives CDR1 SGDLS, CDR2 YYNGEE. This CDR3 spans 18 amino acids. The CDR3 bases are TGTGCCAGCAGCGTATCGCCTAGCGGGAGGTGGGGGAGGAGTGAGCAGTTCTTC. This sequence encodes CASSVSPSGRWGRSEQFF.

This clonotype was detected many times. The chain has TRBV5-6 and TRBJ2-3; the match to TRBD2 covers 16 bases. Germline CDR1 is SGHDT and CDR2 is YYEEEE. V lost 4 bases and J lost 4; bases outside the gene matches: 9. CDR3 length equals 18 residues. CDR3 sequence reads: CASSGAGTSGRAPDTQYF. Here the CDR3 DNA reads TGTGCCAGCAGCGGGGCCGGGACTAGCGGGAGGGCCCCAGATACGCAGTATTTT.

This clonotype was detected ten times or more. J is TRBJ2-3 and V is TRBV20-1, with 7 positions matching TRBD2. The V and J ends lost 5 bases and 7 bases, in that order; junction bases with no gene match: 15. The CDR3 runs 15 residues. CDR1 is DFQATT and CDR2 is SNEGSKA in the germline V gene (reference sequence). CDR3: CSAVSAGRETHTQYF. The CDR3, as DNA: TGCAGTGCTGTATCAGCGGGACGAGAGACTCATACGCAGTATTTT.

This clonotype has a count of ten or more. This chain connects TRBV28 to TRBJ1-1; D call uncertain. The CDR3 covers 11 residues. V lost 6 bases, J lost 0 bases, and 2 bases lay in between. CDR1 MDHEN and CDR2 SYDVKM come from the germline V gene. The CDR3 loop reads CASSMNTEAFF. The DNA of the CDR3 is TGTGCCAGCAGCATGAACACTGAAGCTTTCTTT. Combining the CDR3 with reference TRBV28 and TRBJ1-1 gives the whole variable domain DVKVTQSSRYLVKRTGEKVFLECVQDMDHENMFWYRQDPGLGLRLIYFSYDVKMKEKGDIPEGYSVSREKKERFSLILESASTNQTSMYLCASSMNTEAFFGQGTRLTVV.